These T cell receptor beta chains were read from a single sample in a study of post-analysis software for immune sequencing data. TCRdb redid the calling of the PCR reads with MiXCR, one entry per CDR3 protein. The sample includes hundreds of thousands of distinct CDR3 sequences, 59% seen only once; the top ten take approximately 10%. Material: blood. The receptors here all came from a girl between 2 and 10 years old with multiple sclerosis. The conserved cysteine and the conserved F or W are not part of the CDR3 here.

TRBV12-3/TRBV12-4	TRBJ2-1	ASSLNLINEQF
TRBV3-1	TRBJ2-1	ASSQVGLNNNEQF
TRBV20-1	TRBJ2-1	GARLVTYNEQF
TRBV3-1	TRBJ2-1	ASSQDRESNEQF
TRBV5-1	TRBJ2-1	ASSLQGGRAHNEQF
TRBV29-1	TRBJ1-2	SVAGAGDYGYT
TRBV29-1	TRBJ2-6	SAPAGAAGHVLT
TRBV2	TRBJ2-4	ASNGGQTSNIQY
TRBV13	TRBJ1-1	ASNPRGPNAFTEAF
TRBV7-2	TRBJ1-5	ASSLARQGALGGQPQH
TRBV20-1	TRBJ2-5	SASAGSTPQETQY
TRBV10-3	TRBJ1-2	AISAPGDGDYGYT
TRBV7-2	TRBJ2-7	ASSLPRVYSSYEQY
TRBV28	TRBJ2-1	ASSSPHSVYYNEQF
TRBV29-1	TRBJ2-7	SVVEARSSYEQY
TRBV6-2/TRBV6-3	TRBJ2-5	ASTLIGVAETQY
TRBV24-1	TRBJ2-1	ATSDPTIVEQF
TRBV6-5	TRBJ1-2	ASGEGRRNYGYT
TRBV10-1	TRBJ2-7	ASSEAPIREQY
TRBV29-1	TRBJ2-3	SVEFRATDTQY
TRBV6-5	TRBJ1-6	ASSYSSGGGSPLH
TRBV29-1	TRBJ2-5	SVSGQQETQY
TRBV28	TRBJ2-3	ASSQGGTPATQY
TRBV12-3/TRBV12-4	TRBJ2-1	ASSFFDRGQKNEQF
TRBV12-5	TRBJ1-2	ASGLVPPGGYT
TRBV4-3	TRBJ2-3	ASSQTGGASDTQY
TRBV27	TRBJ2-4	ASSLRGPAKNIQY
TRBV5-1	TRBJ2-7	ASSLAPGLAGGEQY
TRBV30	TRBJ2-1	AWSAGTGSLDEQF
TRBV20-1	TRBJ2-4	SARDPSRYENIQY
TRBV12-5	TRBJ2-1	ASGFAREYNDEQF
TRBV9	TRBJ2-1	ASSVAATSGSRSSYSEQF
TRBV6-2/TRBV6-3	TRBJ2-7	ASSRRDSEQY
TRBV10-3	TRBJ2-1	AMGGQVYNEQF
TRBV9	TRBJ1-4	ASSVDGLATEGNEKLF
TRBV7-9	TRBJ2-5	ASSVWTGRETQY
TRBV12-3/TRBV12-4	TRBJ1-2	ASSLRRANYGYT
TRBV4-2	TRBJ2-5	ASSQPGLAGVQETQY
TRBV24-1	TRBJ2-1	ATSDRGRDERF
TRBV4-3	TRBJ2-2	ASSQGLAGTGELF